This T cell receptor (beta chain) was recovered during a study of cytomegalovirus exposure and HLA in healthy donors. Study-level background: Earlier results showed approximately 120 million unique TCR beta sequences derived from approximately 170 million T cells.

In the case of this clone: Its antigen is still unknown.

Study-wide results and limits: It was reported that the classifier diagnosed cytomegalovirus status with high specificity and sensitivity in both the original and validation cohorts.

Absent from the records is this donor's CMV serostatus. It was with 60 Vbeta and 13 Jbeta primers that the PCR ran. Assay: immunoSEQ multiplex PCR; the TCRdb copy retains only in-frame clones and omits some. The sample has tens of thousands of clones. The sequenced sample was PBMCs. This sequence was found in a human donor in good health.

CDR3: CASSDRGLYEQYF. The CDR3 DNA reads as TGTGCCAGCAGTGACAGGGGGCTCTACGAGCAGTACTTC. This chain uses TRBV2 with TRBJ2-7; 8 bases agree with TRBD1. V shed 3 bases, J shed 3 bases, and the junction held 1 base outside the gene matches. CDR1 is SNHLY, CDR2 FYNNEI, per germline. The CDR3 runs to 13 residues.